The rows below give T cell receptor beta chains drawn from one sample of a study of blood T cell repertoires in COVID-19. Using immunoSEQ multiplex PCR, the repertoire was profiled, and TCRdb retains in-frame clones only, with some absent. This sample has tens of thousands of clones, with approximately 81% found just once. Sequencing was done on a sample of peripheral blood. Receptors were obtained from a man aged 45-65 years with active or convalescent COVID-19. CDR3s include the opening cysteine and the closing phenylalanine or tryptophan. D genes are given only for firm matches. Size values are once, few and many counts, or a class for expanded clones, and some rows have none.

clone_size j_call d_call v_call cdr3_nt cdr3_aa
. TRBJ2-2 . TRBV4-2 TGTGCCAGCAGCCAAGAAGGGGGGGCGAACACCGGGGAGCTGTTTTTT CASSQEGGANTGELFF
. TRBJ2-5 . TRBV18 TGTGCCAGCTCTCATGACAGGAAAGAGACCCAGTACTTC CASSHDRKETQYF
. TRBJ2-1 TRBD1 TRBV11-3 TGTGCCAGCAGCTTATCGGGACAGGGGTCCAATGAGCAGTTCTTC CASSLSGQGSNEQFF
. TRBJ2-2 . TRBV3-1/TRBV3-2 TGTGCCAGCAGCCATTTGCTAGCGATGTCCACCGGGGAGCTGTTTTTT CASSHLLAMSTGELFF
. TRBJ2-1 . TRBV6-5 TGTGCCAGCAGCCCCCGGGGTAGCGGAGGAGGGCAGTTCTTC CASSPRGSGGGQFF
once TRBJ1-4 . TRBV6-6 TGTGCCAGCAGTGGCACAGGGAATGAAAAACTGTTTTTT CASSGTGNEKLFF
. TRBJ2-5 . TRBV30 TGTGCCTGGGAACCCTCGGGACTCCTCGAGACCCAGTACTTC CAWEPSGLLETQYF
once TRBJ2-3 TRBD2 TRBV19 TGTGCCAGTAGTATCAGCGGGAGGGCCGAAAGCACAGATACGCAGTATTTT CASSISGRAESTDTQYF
. TRBJ2-7 . TRBV2 TGTGCCAGCAAGGATAGCTTACTTTCCTACGAGCAGTACTTC CASKDSLLSYEQYF
. TRBJ1-3 TRBD1 TRBV3-1/TRBV3-2 TGTGCCAGCAGCCAAGGACAGGGCTTTGGAAACACCATATATTTT CASSQGQGFGNTIYF
few TRBJ2-4 . TRBV30 TGTGCCTGGAGTGCAGGGGTGGGGAACATTCAGTACTTC CAWSAGVGNIQYF
few TRBJ2-7 . TRBV10-2 TGCGCCACTACCCCCGACAGCTACGAGCAGTACTTC CATTPDSYEQYF
. TRBJ2-7 TRBD1 TRBV15 TGTGCCACCAGCAGGGGACAGGGTCCCTCCTACGAGCAGTACTTC CATSRGQGPSYEQYF
. TRBJ1-2 TRBD1 TRBV10-3 TGTGCCATCAGTATCGAGAGGACAGGGAACTATGGCTACACCTTC CAISIERTGNYGYTF
. TRBJ2-7 . TRBV18 TGTGCCAGCTCACCACCCCCCGGGGATCGCTCCTACGAGCAGTACTTC CASSPPPGDRSYEQYF
. TRBJ1-2 . TRBV18 TGTGCCAGCTCACCATTTGAAGGAGTATGGGGCTACACCTTC CASSPFEGVWGYTF
. TRBJ2-7 . TRBV4-1 TGCGCCAGCAGCCAAGAACCCGCGTCGGGTGAGCAGTACTTC CASSQEPASGEQYF
. TRBJ1-4 . TRBV9 TGTGCCAGCAGTTCCAGGGGAGCAACTAATGAAAAACTGTTTTTT CASSSRGATNEKLFF
. TRBJ2-5 . TRBV5-1 TGCGCCAGCAGCTTTGCAGGGATTGGAGAGACCCAGTACTTC CASSFAGIGETQYF
. TRBJ2-1 . TRBV19 TGTGCCAGTAAGGACTCTTTAGGGCCGCATTTCTACAATGAGCAGTTCTTC CASKDSLGPHFYNEQFF
few TRBJ2-1 . TRBV11-3 TGTGCCAGCACTAGCGAACCGTCAAACAATGAGCAGTTCTTC CASTSEPSNNEQFF
. TRBJ1-4 . TRBV15 TGTGCCACCAGCAGGGTCACAGGGCCAACTAATGAAAAACTGTTTTTT CATSRVTGPTNEKLFF
once TRBJ2-7 . TRBV6-5 TGTGCCAGCACCCGGGACTCCTCCTACGAGCAGTACTTC CASTRDSSYEQYF
once TRBJ1-3 . TRBV5-1 TGCGCCAGCAGCCAGGGACATCGCCCTGGAAACACCATATATTTT CASSQGHRPGNTIYF
. TRBJ2-7 . TRBV5-6 TGTGCCAGCAGCTTCCAGGGTGGGTACGAGCAGTACTTC CASSFQGGYEQYF
. TRBJ1-1 . TRBV6-5 TGTGCCAGCAGGTTGGGACACGGGAACACTGAAGCTTTCTTT CASRLGHGNTEAFF
. TRBJ2-7 . TRBV19 TGTGCCAGTATCGGACTTACCTTTTCCGAGCAGTACTTC CASIGLTFSEQYF
. TRBJ2-4 . TRBV6-5 TGTGCCTCGGGACATAACATTCAGTACTTC CASGHNIQYF
. TRBJ2-5 . TRBV6-5 TGTGCCAGCAGGGACCAGGGCAGAGAGACCCAGTACTTC CASRDQGRETQYF
few TRBJ1-2 . TRBV27 TGTGCCAGCAGTGTTACGGGAGGGTGGGCCCAGGGCTATGGCTACACCTTC CASSVTGGWAQGYGYTF